This T cell receptor beta chain was recovered during a study of shared clonotypes between healthy human individuals. The CDR3 consists of 13 residues. Trimming stripped 2 bases from V and 3 bases from J, with 7 bases between. Germline lookup yields CDR1 SNHLY and CDR2 FYNNEI. Produced via immunoSEQ multiplex PCR; TCRdb's table is partial and in-frame only. The table lists over 1.5 million clones, 95% to 99% of them singletons. Source material: naive CD4+ T cells sorted from blood. Subset reported: CD45RA+ positively selected. The chain carries TRBV2 and TRBJ1-1; D unclear. The receptor was isolated from a man aged 25 to 40 in good health. In DNA form, the CDR3 reads TGTGCCAGCAGTGAACAAGAGTACACTGAAGCTTTCTTT. Amino acid sequence: CASSEQEYTEAFF.